The 26 T cell receptor beta chains below all came from one sample that was sequenced in a study of long-term antiretroviral therapy in people with HIV. The assay used was immunoSEQ (version v3.0), run at survey level. TCRdb keeps only in-frame clones here, not all; method: immunoSEQ multiplex PCR. Among about 22,000 clones listed, 76% were seen once. Sequencing was performed on unsorted PBMCs, taken less than 1.8 years before starting antiretroviral therapy. Every receptor here comes from a woman between 35 and 50 years old with HIV.

The genes are TRBV25-1 and TRBJ2-1; 11 positions agree with TRBD2. This CDR3 is built from 16 residues. The V gene's germline CDR1 is MGHDK and CDR2 SYGVNS. Trimming removed 2 bases from V and 2 bases from J; junction bases left unmatched: 2. Here the CDR3 reads CASSETSGRPYNEQFF. The CDR3 DNA is TGTGCCAGCAGTGAAACTAGCGGGAGACCCTACAATGAGCAGTTCTTC. Supplemented by reference TRBV25-1 and TRBJ2-1, the full variable domain reads EADIYQTPRYLVIGTGKKITLECSQTMGHDKMYWYQQDPGMELHLIHYSYGVNSTEKGDLSSESTVSRIRTEHFPLTLESARPSHTSQYLCASSETSGRPYNEQFFGPGTRLTVL.

The chain joins TRBV30 to TRBJ2-7; D is undetermined. Trimming stripped 0 bases from V and 3 bases from J, with 9 bases between. Germline V lookup: CDR1 GTSNPN, CDR2 SVGIG (reference sequence). The length of the CDR3 is 13 residues. The CDR3 sequence is CAWSVTPGYEQYF. The CDR3 nucleotides read TGTGCCTGGAGTGTTACACCCGGCTACGAGCAGTACTTC. The full variable domain, with the rest looked up from reference TRBV30 and TRBJ2-7, is SQTIHQWPATLVQPVGSPLSLECTVEGTSNPNLYWYRQAAGRGLQLLFYSVGIGQISSEVPQNLSASRPQDRQFILSSKKLLLSDSGFYLCAWSVTPGYEQYFGPGTRLTVT.

V and J are TRBV7-9 and TRBJ2-5; no clear D. This CDR3 comprises 11 residues. Per the germline V gene, CDR1 is SEHNR and CDR2 is FQNEAQ (reference sequence). The ends were cut back, 2 bases at V and 5 bases at J, with 3 bases in the middle. CDR3 bases: TGTGCCAGCAGCTTATCTGAGACCCAGTACTTC. Translation gives CASSLSETQYF.

This clone was seen just once. The chain links TRBV5-5 to TRBJ2-7; 7 bases agree with TRBD1. CDR1 is SGHKS and CDR2 is YYEKEE in the germline V gene (reference sequence). J gave up 0 bases and V 4 bases, and 10 bases lay outside the gene matches. This CDR3 comprises 16 residues. Here the CDR3 reads CASSPRRGDSSYEQYF. The DNA of the CDR3 is TGTGCCAGCAGCCCCAGGAGAGGGGACAGCTCCTACGAGCAGTACTTC.

The chain links TRBV19 to TRBJ2-1; D is tentatively TRBD1 or TRBD2 (5 bases each). The CDR3 runs to 10 residues. The germline gives CDR1 LNHDA, CDR2 SQIVND (reference sequence). Trimming left V 7 bases short and J 15 bases short, with 13 bases between. CDR3 residues: CASMGDVVFF. CDR3 in DNA: TGTGCCAGTATGGGGGACGTGGTGTTCTTC.

The chain joins TRBV15 to TRBJ2-2; 9 nucleotides align to TRBD1. V lost 0 bases and J lost 0; bases outside the gene matches: 11. From germline, CDR1 is LNHNV and CDR2 YYDKDF (reference sequence). This CDR3 region has 20 residues. The CDR3 DNA sequence: TGTGCCACCAGCAGAGATAAGGGACAGGGTAGTTGGTCGAACACCGGGGAGCTGTTTTTT. Translated, it gives CATSRDKGQGSWSNTGELFF.

This clone is a singleton in its sample. This chain links TRBV6-5 with TRBJ2-7; D is uncertain. The CDR3 has 14 residues. With 2 bases removed from V and 2 bases from J, the gap between germline ends came to 10 bases. The germline V gene encodes CDR1 MNHEY and CDR2 SVGAGI. The CDR3, as DNA: TGTGCCAGCAGTTACGGTCCAGGTCCCTACGAGCAGTACTTC. Amino acid sequence: CASSYGPGPYEQYF.

The chain couples TRBV30 to TRBJ2-7; 11 bases map to TRBD2. Per germline, CDR1 GTSNPN and CDR2 SVGIG (reference sequence). The CDR3 is made up of 13 amino acids. V trimming: 5 bases; J trimming: 2 bases; junction bases outside the gene matches: 2. This chain's CDR3 is CAWQGLAAYEQYF. As DNA, the CDR3 is TGTGCCTGGCAGGGACTAGCGGCCTACGAGCAGTACTTC. Full variable domain (missing parts from reference TRBV30 and TRBJ2-7): SQTIHQWPATLVQPVGSPLSLECTVEGTSNPNLYWYRQAAGRGLQLLFYSVGIGQISSEVPQNLSASRPQDRQFILSSKKLLLSDSGFYLCAWQGLAAYEQYFGPGTRLTVT.

The chain recombines TRBV9 with TRBJ2-7; TRBD2 aligns across 9 bases. V trimming: 2 bases; J trimming: 4 bases; junction bases outside the gene matches: 7. CDR1 SGDLS and CDR2 YYNGEE come from the germline V gene. This CDR3 is 15 amino acids long. CDR3 DNA sequence: TGTGCCAGCAGCGTCGCTGGAGCGGGGGGTTACGAGCAGTACTTC. This encodes CASSVAGAGGYEQYF.

The V and J genes are TRBV19 and TRBJ2-6; D remains unclear. The CDR3 length is 15 residues. From germline, CDR1 is LNHDA and CDR2 SQIVND (reference sequence). With 1 base removed from V and 4 bases from J, the gap between germline ends came to 8 bases. The CDR3: CASSIGVGGANVLTF. CDR3 nucleotides: TGTGCCAGTAGTATAGGGGTCGGCGGGGCCAACGTCCTGACTTTC.

The chain combines TRBV9 with TRBJ1-1; D is undetermined. Trimming took off 0 bases at V and 3 bases at J, with 6 bases between the two ends. This CDR3 has 13 amino acids. Germline assignment: CDR1 SGDLS and CDR2 YYNGEE. The CDR3 loop reads CASSVVVHTEAFF. CDR3 bases: TGTGCCAGCAGCGTAGTTGTTCACACTGAAGCTTTCTTT.

With regard to this clone: The same CDR3 is also encoded by other DNA sequences in this sample. The chain couples TRBV5-6 to TRBJ2-7; D is unresolved. This CDR3 contains 12 residues. Germline V gives CDR1 SGHDT, CDR2 YYEEEE. V was clipped by 1 base and J by 3 bases, with 5 bases between them. The CDR3 DNA reads as TGTGCCAGCAGCTTGAGCAGCTACGAGCAGTACTTC. Translated, it gives CASSLSSYEQYF.

Only a few counts were recorded for this clone. V gene TRBV27 combines with J gene TRBJ1-2; possible D gene TRBD1, 5 bases. Germline V gene lookup returns CDR1 MNHEY and CDR2 SMNVEV (reference sequence). Between the trimmed V and J ends, which lost 0 bases and 7 bases, there was a span of 12 bases. CDR3 size: 14 residues. The CDR3: CASSLSPGWSGYTF. CDR3 bases: TGTGCCAGCAGTTTATCTCCAGGGTGGTCTGGCTACACCTTC.

The rearrangement uses TRBV7-9 and TRBJ2-5, with a possible D match to TRBD2 (7 bases). Germline CDR1 SEHNR, CDR2 FQNEAQ (reference sequence). The CDR3 sequence is 14 residues long. V was pared by 3 bases and J by 5 bases, with 13 bases between. CDR3 loop: CASSLGGGWETQYF. As DNA, the CDR3 is TGTGCCAGCAGCTTGGGCGGGGGCTGGGAGACCCAGTACTTC.

The V and J genes are TRBV7-6 and TRBJ2-3, with D unclear. In germline, CDR1 is SGHVS, CDR2 FNYEAQ. This CDR3 has 15 amino acids. V lost 1 base and J 3 bases, leaving 11 bases between the germline ends. Here the CDR3 DNA reads TGTGCCAGCAGCTTAGGTGGTGGTGGGACAGATACGCAGTATTTT. Translating gives CASSLGGGGTDTQYF.

The chain has TRBV5-5 and TRBJ1-5; D not certain. This CDR3 spans 14 amino acids. The germline V and J ends were trimmed by 0 bases and 3 bases, with 7 bases remaining between them. The V gene's germline CDR1 is SGHKS and CDR2 YYEKEE (reference sequence). CDR3 sequence reads: CASSLAQSNQPQHF. The CDR3 nucleotides are TGTGCCAGCAGCTTGGCCCAGTCCAATCAGCCCCAGCATTTT.

The gene calls are TRBV7-8 and TRBJ1-6, with 7 positions matching TRBD1. Germline lookup yields CDR1 SGHVS and CDR2 FQNEAQ. This CDR3 contains 16 residues. Losses at the gene ends were 0 bases for V and 7 bases for J; bases not matched to a gene: 6. In DNA, the CDR3 is TGTGCCAGCAGCTTAGCTCCCGGGACAGCCAATTCACCCCTCCACTTT. It specifies CASSLAPGTANSPLHF. The variable domain in full, completed from reference TRBV7-8 and TRBJ1-6, reads GAGVSQSPRYKVAKRGQDVALRCDPISGHVSLFWYQQALGQGPEFLTYFQNEAQLDKSGLPSDRFFAERPEGSVSTLKIQRTQQEDSAVYLCASSLAPGTANSPLHFGNGTRLTVT.

In this sample, this clone turned up once. The rearrangement uses TRBV7-6 and TRBJ2-7; 10 bases line up with TRBD2. This CDR3 region has 17 residues. With 5 bases clipped from V and 6 bases from J, the junction kept 16 bases outside the gene matches. Germline CDR1 reads SGHVS; CDR2 reads FNYEAQ. The CDR3 DNA reads TGTGCCAGCAGCCGTTGGTCGAGCGGGAGGGCCATGGGCGAGCAGTACTTC. Protein: CASSRWSSGRAMGEQYF.

CDR3 sequence (DNA): TGTGCCAGCAGCTTGGGAGGACAGGGCCTATACGAGCAGTACTTC. This encodes CASSLGGQGLYEQYF. This sequence joins TRBV7-2 and TRBJ2-7, with 8 nucleotides matching TRBD1. V lost 3 bases and J lost 4; bases outside the gene matches: 8. Germline V gene data show CDR1 as SGHTA and CDR2 as FQGNSA. The CDR3 contains 15 residues.

The chain couples TRBV10-3 to TRBJ2-1, with D maybe TRBD2 (5 bases). The V end was cut by 3 bases, the J end by 0 bases, with 15 bases between. CDR3 length: 17 amino acids. The germline CDR1 and CDR2 sequences are ENHRY and SYGVKD. The CDR3 is CAISETQDLSSYNEQFF. DNA of the CDR3: TGTGCCATCAGTGAAACCCAGGACTTGAGCTCCTACAATGAGCAGTTCTTC.

V gene TRBV30 combines with J gene TRBJ1-1, with D maybe TRBD1 (5 bases). The V gene lost 3 bases and the J gene lost 10 bases, with 15 bases spanning the gap. The CDR3 loop spans 12 amino acids. From germline, CDR1 is GTSNPN and CDR2 SVGIG (reference sequence). CDR3 nucleotides: TGTGCCTGGAGAGCGGGGACTTTGGGAGCTTTCTTT. Amino acids: CAWRAGTLGAFF.

The V gene is TRBV19, the J gene TRBJ2-7; no reliable D call. The CDR3 sequence is 13 residues long. Per the germline V gene, CDR1 is LNHDA and CDR2 is SQIVND (reference sequence). Trimming cost V 4 bases and J 2 bases, with 9 bases left between them. The CDR3 DNA follows: TGTGCCAGTAGTACATCACTGGCCTACGAGCAGTACTTC. Its protein is CASSTSLAYEQYF.

This CDR3 reads CASSPEQGGNYGYTF. The CDR3 DNA sequence: TGTGCCAGCAGCCCGGAACAGGGGGGAAACTATGGCTACACCTTC. The gene calls are TRBV5-6 and TRBJ1-2, with TRBD1 matching over 8 bases. With V trimmed by 4 bases and J by 2 bases, 7 bases remained unmatched. Germline loops: CDR1 SGHDT, CDR2 YYEEEE. The length of the CDR3 is 15 residues.

The chain uses TRBV7-9 and TRBJ1-2, with D possibly matching TRBD1 (5 bases). CDR1 SEHNR and CDR2 FQNEAQ come from the germline V gene (reference sequence). The CDR3 sequence is 15 residues long. The germline V and J ends were trimmed by 1 base and 4 bases, with 13 bases remaining between them. CDR3: CASSLGGEALYGYTF. The CDR3 bases are TGTGCCAGCAGCTTAGGGGGGGAGGCCCTCTATGGCTACACCTTC.

The V and J genes are TRBV6-1 and TRBJ1-5, with D uncertain. The germline V and J ends were trimmed by 4 bases and 9 bases, with 13 bases remaining between them. CDR1 is MNHNS, CDR2 SASEGT, per germline. The CDR3 sequence is 13 residues long. CDR3 in DNA: TGTGCCAGCAGTGTAACGGACGACGGGCCCCAGCATTTT. Protein product: CASSVTDDGPQHF.

This chain connects TRBV29-1 to TRBJ2-1; 10 bases align to TRBD2. The CDR3 sequence is 16 residues long. Germline V gene data show CDR1 as SQVTM and CDR2 as ANQGSEA. The ends lost 1 base at V and 3 bases at J; junction bases unmatched: 6. The CDR3 loop reads CSVEVDLAGVYNEQFF. In DNA form, the CDR3 reads TGCAGCGTTGAAGTCGACCTAGCGGGAGTCTACAATGAGCAGTTCTTC.